This T cell receptor beta chain comes out of a study of blood T cell repertoires in COVID-19. TCRdb's table, derived via immunoSEQ multiplex PCR, lists solely in-frame clones and lacks some. The sample contains about 130,000 clones, just under 85% of which appear only once. The sample comprised peripheral blood. This clonotype was obtained from a woman of 80 years or more with acute or convalescent COVID-19.

The CDR3: CASSPRTGTARWETQYF. The CDR3 nucleotides are TGTGCCAGCAGCCCGAGGACAGGGACTGCGCGGTGGGAGACCCAGTACTTC. V gene TRBV14 combines with J gene TRBJ2-5; 8 bases map to TRBD1. The germline CDR1 and CDR2 sequences are SGHDN and FVKESK. The CDR3 length is 17 residues. V shed 4 bases and J 5 bases; nucleotides not matched to a gene: 15.